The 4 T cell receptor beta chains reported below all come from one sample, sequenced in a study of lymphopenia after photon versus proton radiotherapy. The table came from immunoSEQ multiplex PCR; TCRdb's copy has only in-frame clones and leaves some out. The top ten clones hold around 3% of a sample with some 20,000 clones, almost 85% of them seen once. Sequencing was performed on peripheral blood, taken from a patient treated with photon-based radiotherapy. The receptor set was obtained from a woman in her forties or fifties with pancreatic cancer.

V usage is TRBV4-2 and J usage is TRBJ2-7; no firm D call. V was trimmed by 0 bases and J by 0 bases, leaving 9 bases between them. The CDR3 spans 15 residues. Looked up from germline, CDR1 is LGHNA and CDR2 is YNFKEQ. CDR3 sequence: CASSQEPQGSYEQYF. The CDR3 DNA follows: TGTGCCAGCAGCCAAGAACCACAAGGCTCCTACGAGCAGTACTTC.

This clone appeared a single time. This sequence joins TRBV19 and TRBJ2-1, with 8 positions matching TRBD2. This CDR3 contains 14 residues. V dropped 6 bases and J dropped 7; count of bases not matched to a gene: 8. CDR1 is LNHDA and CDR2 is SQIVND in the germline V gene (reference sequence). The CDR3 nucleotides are TGTGCCAGTAGGAGGCGGGAGGATAGGAATGAGCAGTTCTTC. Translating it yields CASRRREDRNEQFF.

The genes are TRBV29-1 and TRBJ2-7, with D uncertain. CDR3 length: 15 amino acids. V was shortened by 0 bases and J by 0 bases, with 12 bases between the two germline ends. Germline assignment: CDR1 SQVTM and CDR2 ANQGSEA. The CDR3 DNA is TGCAGCGTTGAAGATGATGGGGTTAGCTCCTACGAGCAGTACTTC. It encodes CSVEDDGVSSYEQYF.

CDR3 DNA sequence: TGTGCCAGTAATCGGGAGGCAGGAATGAACACCGGGGAGCTGTTTTTT. This encodes CASNREAGMNTGELFF. This chain connects TRBV19 to TRBJ2-2, with 7 bases that match TRBD2. This CDR3 is 16 amino acids long. CDR1 and CDR2 (germline): LNHDA, SQIVND (reference sequence). V trimming: 7 bases; J trimming: 1 base; junction bases outside the gene matches: 9.